A selection of T cell receptor beta chains follows, all from one sample in a study of CD8 T cells in Susac syndrome. TCRdb reanalysed the immunoSEQ multiplex PCR reads using MiXCR and keeps one entry per CDR3 protein. The repertoire includes over 95,000 distinct CDR3 sequences, about 93% of them detected once, and roughly 0.14% sits in the top ten. The sample comprised CD4+ T cells from PBMCs. These receptors were obtained from a human donor in good health. Both conserved end residues are part of each CDR3. The D gene is left open where the match is weak. The size of a clone is reported for some rows only, either as once, few or many, or as a class for expanded clones.

v_gene	abundance	d_gene	j_gene	CDR3aa	CDR3nt
TRBV6-5	.	TRBD1	TRBJ1-4	CASRLGQLNEKLFF	TGTGCCAGCAGATTGGGACAGCTAAATGAAAAACTGTTTTTT
TRBV5-4	.	TRBD1	TRBJ1-6	CASSSPRDRNSPLHF	TGTGCCAGCAGCTCACCTCGGGACAGGAATTCACCCCTCCACTTT
TRBV3-1	.	TRBD1	TRBJ1-2	CASSPGTGRGYTF	TGTGCCAGCAGCCCGGGGACAGGACGAGGCTACACCTTC
TRBV5-1	.	.	TRBJ2-7	CASSRDLYAEQYF	TGCGCCAGCAGCCGAGACCTTTACGCCGAGCAGTACTTC
TRBV7-2	.	.	TRBJ1-2	CASSLAWGDYGYTF	TGTGCCAGCAGCTTAGCATGGGGGGACTATGGCTACACCTTC
TRBV5-1	.	TRBD1	TRBJ2-7	CASSLEAAGQGEQYF	TGCGCCAGCAGCTTGGAGGCGGCAGGACAGGGAGAGCAGTACTTC
TRBV6-2/TRBV6-3	.	.	TRBJ1-2	CASSYGRSQNYGYTF	TGTGCCAGCAGTTACGGGCGAAGTCAGAATTATGGCTACACCTTC
TRBV7-8	.	TRBD1	TRBJ2-5	CATTPFGTEETQYF	TGTGCCACCACCCCGTTCGGGACAGAAGAGACCCAGTACTTC
TRBV5-4	once	TRBD1	TRBJ1-2	CASSPDRAAYGYTF	TGTGCCAGCAGCCCGGACAGGGCGGCCTATGGCTACACCTTC
TRBV18	.	.	TRBJ2-6	CASSGERASGANVLTF	TGTGCCAGCTCAGGAGAGCGGGCCTCTGGGGCCAACGTCCTGACTTTC
TRBV4-3	.	.	TRBJ1-4	CASSQDGGTGGMSIF	TGCGCCAGCAGCCAAGATGGGGGGACCGGAGGAATGTCTATTTTT
TRBV7-9	.	.	TRBJ2-2	CASSLTVPGELFF	TGTGCCAGCAGCTTGACAGTCCCCGGGGAGCTGTTTTTT
TRBV6-1	.	TRBD1	TRBJ2-2	CASTRRQGGDTGELFF	TGTGCCAGCACTCGACGACAGGGGGGGGACACCGGGGAGCTGTTTTTT
TRBV5-1	once	.	TRBJ1-1	CASSLISSRDTEAFF	TGCGCCAGCAGCTTGATTTCGTCCAGGGACACTGAAGCTTTCTTT
TRBV20-1	.	TRBD2	TRBJ2-1	CSARGRRGPPTSGSYNEQFF	TGCAGTGCTAGGGGGCGCCGAGGCCCCCCTACTAGCGGCTCCTACAATGAGCAGTTCTTC
TRBV6-2/TRBV6-3	once	.	TRBJ2-7	CAIRTPSTYEQYF	TGTGCCATCCGGACCCCCAGCACCTACGAGCAGTACTTC
TRBV2	.	.	TRBJ1-2	CASSESGGVYGYTF	TGTGCCAGCAGTGAATCCGGGGGCGTCTATGGCTACACCTTC
TRBV12-3/TRBV12-4	.	TRBD1	TRBJ1-4	CASTQDRDRGLGKLFF	TGTGCCAGCACTCAGGACCGGGACAGGGGGTTAGGAAAACTGTTTTTT
TRBV20-1	.	TRBD1	TRBJ2-5	CSAGGQGGIGETQYF	TGCAGTGCAGGGGGACAGGGTGGGATCGGGGAGACCCAGTACTTC
TRBV7-2	.	.	TRBJ1-2	CASSLAGARAYGYTF	TGTGCCAGCAGCTTAGCGGGGGCGAGGGCGTATGGCTACACCTTC
TRBV12-3/TRBV12-4	once	.	TRBJ2-2	CASRSPGGGRTGELFF	TGTGCCAGCAGGTCGCCAGGGGGCGGGAGAACCGGGGAGCTGTTTTTT
TRBV13	.	.	TRBJ1-1	CASSSVWGAEAFF	TGTGCCAGCTCCTCGGTTTGGGGAGCTGAAGCTTTCTTT
TRBV20-1	.	.	TRBJ2-1	CSARDPANTQFF	TGCAGTGCTAGAGATCCCGCGAACACCCAGTTCTTC
TRBV19	.	.	TRBJ2-7	CASSIGQRNYEQYF	TGTGCCAGTAGTATCGGACAGCGAAACTACGAGCAGTACTTC
TRBV5-5	.	.	TRBJ1-1	CASVRDLNTEAFF	TGTGCCAGCGTAAGGGACTTGAACACTGAAGCTTTCTTT
TRBV5-1	.	.	TRBJ1-6	CASSLGPAGSPLHF	TGCGCCAGCAGCTTGGGACCGGCTGGCTCACCCCTCCACTTT
TRBV6-2/TRBV6-3	.	TRBD2	TRBJ2-1	CASRNSGQSSYNEQFF	TGTGCCAGCAGGAATAGCGGGCAAAGCTCCTACAATGAGCAGTTCTTC
TRBV4-1	.	.	TRBJ2-4	CASSREPDLRNIQYF	TGCGCCAGCAGCCGAGAGCCCGACCTGCGGAACATTCAGTACTTC
TRBV4-3	once	.	TRBJ2-1	CASSQAGRSSSYNEQFF	TGCGCCAGCAGCCAGGCCGGACGGTCGAGCTCCTACAATGAGCAGTTCTTC
TRBV10-2	once	TRBD2	TRBJ2-3	CASLTSGGTDTQYF	TGCGCCAGCCTTACTAGCGGGGGAACAGATACGCAGTATTTT
TRBV29-1	.	TRBD1	TRBJ1-2	CSVEVTTGGARGYTF	TGCAGCGTTGAAGTCACGACAGGGGGCGCGCGTGGCTACACCTTC
TRBV7-2	.	.	TRBJ1-3	CASSPWGLGESSGNTIYF	TGTGCCAGCAGCCCGTGGGGATTGGGGGAAAGCTCTGGAAACACCATATATTTT
TRBV29-1	once	.	TRBJ2-1	CSVVLSYNEQFF	TGCAGCGTTGTTCTATCCTACAATGAGCAGTTCTTC